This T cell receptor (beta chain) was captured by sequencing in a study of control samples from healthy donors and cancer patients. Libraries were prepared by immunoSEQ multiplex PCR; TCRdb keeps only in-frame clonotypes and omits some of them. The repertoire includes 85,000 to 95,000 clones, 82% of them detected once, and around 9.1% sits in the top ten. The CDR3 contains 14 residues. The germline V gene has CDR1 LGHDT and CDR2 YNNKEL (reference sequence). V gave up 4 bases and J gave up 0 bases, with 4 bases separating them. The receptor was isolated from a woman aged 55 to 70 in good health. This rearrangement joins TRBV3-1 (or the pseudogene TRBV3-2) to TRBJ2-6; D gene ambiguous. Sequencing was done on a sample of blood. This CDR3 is CASSLSSGANVLTF. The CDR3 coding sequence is TGTGCCAGCAGCCTTAGCTCTGGGGCCAACGTCCTGACTTTC.